This T cell receptor (beta chain) derives from a study of shared clonotypes between healthy human individuals. In regard to this clone: Its cognate antigen is unknown.

Study-wide findings and caveats: Several donors had roughly 5.2% of their naive CD4 clonotypes in common.

Replicate PCRs from sorted subsets contained roughly 200 ng DNA, which is approximately 30,000 T cell genomes. The repertoire was sequenced with immunoSEQ multiplex PCR; TCRdb's copy has only in-frame clones and lacks some. This sample has about 680,000 clones; 92% occur once, and the top ten carry roughly 24%. The germline CDR1 and CDR2 sequences are SGHTS and YDEGEE. The CDR3 extends over 12 amino acids. V was cut by 8 bases and J by 5 bases, with 10 bases left in between. Naive CD8 cells lacked CD45RO, underwent positive selection for CCR7 and left out terminally differentiated effector memory CD45RA+ cells.

The chain is built from TRBV5-8 and TRBJ2-2; the D gene is possibly TRBD2 (6 bases). The sequence was obtained from a man aged 30-40 years in good health. The sample was naive CD8+ T cells sorted from blood. The CDR3 bases are TGTGCCAGGGAGGGGTATACCGGGGAGCTGTTTTTT. It specifies CAREGYTGELFF.